The T cell receptor beta chain under discussion was sequenced for a study of blood T cell repertoires in COVID-19. Study at large: Sites across the United States, Italy and Spain contributed samples from acute and convalescent COVID-19. Sources were T cells, B-cell-depleted T cells, or PBMCs; the material itself was cDNA or gDNA.

Authors' data handling: Nucleated cell counts were estimated from reference gene primer amplification. Clones were sequenced by immunoSEQ multiplex PCR, and TCRdb holds only the in-frame ones, with some missing. The V and J calls and clone size are taken from that table; D and trimming were inferred from the DNA. Of about 150,000 clones listed, approximately 86% were seen once; the top ten hold 2.5% to 4%. Trimming took 6 bases from V and 2 from J, leaving 14 bases between them. In germline, CDR1 is LNHDA, CDR2 SQIVND (reference sequence). The CDR3 spans 14 residues. The sample consisted of peripheral blood. The TCR was taken from a man aged 65 to 85 with acute or convalescent COVID-19. The chain combines TRBV19 with TRBJ2-7; D is perhaps TRBD1 (5 bases). CDR3 bases: TGTGCCAGTAGATCGGCAGGGATGGCCTACGAGCAGTACTTC. Protein product: CASRSAGMAYEQYF.